This TCR beta chain was retrieved from a study of beta chain features in type 1 diabetes. Study overall: On cell yields, gender and age, patients and healthy donors were similar. Study outcomes and limitations: Among all four CD4+ subsets, Type 1 diabetes patients had TCRB CDR3s that were moderately but significantly shorter.

Germline V gene lookup returns CDR1 MNHEY and CDR2 SVGAGI. The CDR3 runs 15 residues. V shed 0 bases and J shed 1 base, with 9 bases lying between them. This clone was found a few times. Its matching antigen is unknown. Sequencing targeted expressed TCRB transcripts, as all isolated RNA had been reverse transcribed. Only in-frame clones appear in the TCRdb table, and some are missing; sequencing was by immunoSEQ multiplex PCR. The data contain a few hundred thousand clones, 10% to 15% of them singletons. The sequence was collected from a woman aged 18-29 years with type 1 diabetes. What was sequenced was naive CD4+ T cells from blood. J is TRBJ2-5 and V is TRBV6-5; D gene uncertain. The CDR3 loop reads CASSYSMSTQETQYF. The CDR3, as DNA: TGTGCCAGCAGTTACTCGATGAGCACCCAAGAGACCCAGTACTTC.